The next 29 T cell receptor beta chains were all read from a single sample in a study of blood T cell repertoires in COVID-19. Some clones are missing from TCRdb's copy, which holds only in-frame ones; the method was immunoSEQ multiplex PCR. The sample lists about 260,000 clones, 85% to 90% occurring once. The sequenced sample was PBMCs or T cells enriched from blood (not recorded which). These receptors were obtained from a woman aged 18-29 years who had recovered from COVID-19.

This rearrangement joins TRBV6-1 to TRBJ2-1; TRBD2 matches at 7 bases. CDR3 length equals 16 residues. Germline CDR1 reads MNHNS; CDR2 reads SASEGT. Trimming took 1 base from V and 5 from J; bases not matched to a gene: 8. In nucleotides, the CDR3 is TGTGCCAGCAGTGAAGTGGGAGGGAACAATGACAATGAGCAGTTCTTC. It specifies CASSEVGGNNDNEQFF.

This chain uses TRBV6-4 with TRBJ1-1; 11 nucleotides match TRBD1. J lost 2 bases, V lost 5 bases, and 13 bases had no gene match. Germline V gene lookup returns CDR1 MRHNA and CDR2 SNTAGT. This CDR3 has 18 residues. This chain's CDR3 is CASSQSPGGTGGNTEAFF. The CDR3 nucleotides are TGTGCCAGCAGTCAATCCCCAGGGGGGACAGGGGGAAACACTGAAGCTTTCTTT.

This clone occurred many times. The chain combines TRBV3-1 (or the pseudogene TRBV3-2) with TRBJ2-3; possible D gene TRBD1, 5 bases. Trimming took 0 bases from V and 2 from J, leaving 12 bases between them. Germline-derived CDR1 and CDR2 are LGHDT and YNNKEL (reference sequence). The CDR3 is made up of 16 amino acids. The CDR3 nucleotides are TGTGCCAGCAGCCAAGAGTTGGGTGGGGCCACAGATACGCAGTATTTT. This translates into CASSQELGGATDTQYF.

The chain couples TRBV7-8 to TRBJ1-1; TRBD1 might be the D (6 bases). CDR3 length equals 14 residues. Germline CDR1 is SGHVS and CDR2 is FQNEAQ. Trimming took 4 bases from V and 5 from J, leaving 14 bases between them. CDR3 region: CASSSGTMRTEAFF. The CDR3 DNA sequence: TGTGCCAGCAGCTCCGGGACAATGAGGACTGAAGCTTTCTTT.

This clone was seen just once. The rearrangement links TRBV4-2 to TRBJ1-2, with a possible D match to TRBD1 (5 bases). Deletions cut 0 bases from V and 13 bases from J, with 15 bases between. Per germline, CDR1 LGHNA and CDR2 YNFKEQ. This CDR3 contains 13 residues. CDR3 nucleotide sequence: TGTGCCAGCAGCCAAGATTTAGCAGGGCTGACCACCTTC. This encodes CASSQDLAGLTTF.

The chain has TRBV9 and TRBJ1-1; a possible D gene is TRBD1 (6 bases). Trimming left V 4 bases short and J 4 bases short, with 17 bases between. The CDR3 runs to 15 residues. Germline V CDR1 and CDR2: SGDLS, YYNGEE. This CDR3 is CASSSSTRGSTEAFF. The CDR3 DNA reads TGTGCCAGCAGCTCCAGTACCAGGGGAAGCACTGAAGCTTTCTTT.

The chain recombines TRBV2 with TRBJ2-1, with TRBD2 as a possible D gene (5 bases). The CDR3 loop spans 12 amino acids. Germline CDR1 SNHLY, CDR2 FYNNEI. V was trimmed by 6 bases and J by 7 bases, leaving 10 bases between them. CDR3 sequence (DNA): TGTGCCAGCAGCTGGACTGGGAATGAGCAGTTCTTC. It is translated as CASSWTGNEQFF.

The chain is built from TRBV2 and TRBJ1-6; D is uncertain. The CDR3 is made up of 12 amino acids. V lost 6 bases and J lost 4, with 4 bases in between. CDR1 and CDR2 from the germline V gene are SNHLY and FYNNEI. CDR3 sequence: CASRQYNSPLHF. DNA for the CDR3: TGTGCCAGCAGGCAGTATAATTCACCCCTCCACTTT.

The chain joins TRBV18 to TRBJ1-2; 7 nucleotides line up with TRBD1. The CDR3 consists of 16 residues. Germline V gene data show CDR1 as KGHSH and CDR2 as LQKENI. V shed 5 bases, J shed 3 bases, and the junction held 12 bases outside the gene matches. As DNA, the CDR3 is TGTGCCAGCTCATCCAAAATTGGGCAGGGGGACTATGGCTACACCTTC. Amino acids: CASSSKIGQGDYGYTF.

CDR3 in amino acids: CASSLTGTGVGNTIYF. The CDR3, as DNA: TGCGCCAGCAGCTTGACCGGGACAGGGGTCGGAAACACCATATATTTT. The chain has TRBV5-1 and TRBJ1-3, with TRBD1 matching 10 bases. The CDR3 runs 16 residues. Germline assignment: CDR1 SGHRS and CDR2 YFSETQ. J gave up 4 bases and V 1 base, and 5 bases lay outside the gene matches.

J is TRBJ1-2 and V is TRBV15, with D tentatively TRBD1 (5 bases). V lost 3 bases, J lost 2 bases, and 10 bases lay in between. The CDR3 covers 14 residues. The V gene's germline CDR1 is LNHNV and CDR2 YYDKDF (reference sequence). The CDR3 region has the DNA TGTGCCACCAGCAGGCCGGGGGAGAACTATGGCTACACCTTC. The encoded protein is CATSRPGENYGYTF.

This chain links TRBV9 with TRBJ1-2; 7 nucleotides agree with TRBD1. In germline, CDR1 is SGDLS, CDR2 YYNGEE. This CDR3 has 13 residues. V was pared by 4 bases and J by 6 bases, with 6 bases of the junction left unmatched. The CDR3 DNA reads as TGTGCCAGCAGCCCCCGAGACAGGGATGGCTACACCTTC. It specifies CASSPRDRDGYTF.

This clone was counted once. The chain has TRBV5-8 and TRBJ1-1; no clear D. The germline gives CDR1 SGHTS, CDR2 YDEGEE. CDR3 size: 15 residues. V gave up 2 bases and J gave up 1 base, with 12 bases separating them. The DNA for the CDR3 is TGTGCCAGCAGCTTTTCCCGGGCGGGGAACACTGAAGCTTTCTTT. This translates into CASSFSRAGNTEAFF.

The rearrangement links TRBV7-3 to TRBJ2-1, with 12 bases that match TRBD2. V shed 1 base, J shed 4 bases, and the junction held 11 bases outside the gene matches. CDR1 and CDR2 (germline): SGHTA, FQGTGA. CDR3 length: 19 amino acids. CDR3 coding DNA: TGTGCCAGCAGCTTAAGTCCCCGACTAGCGGGGGCCCCATACAATGAGCAGTTCTTC. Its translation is CASSLSPRLAGAPYNEQFF. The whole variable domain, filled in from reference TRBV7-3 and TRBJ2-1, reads GAGVSQTPSNKVTEKGKYVELRCDPISGHTALYWYRQSLGQGPEFLIYFQGTGAADDSGLPNDRFFAVRPEGSVSTLKIQRTERGDSAVYLCASSLSPRLAGAPYNEQFFGPGTRLTVL.

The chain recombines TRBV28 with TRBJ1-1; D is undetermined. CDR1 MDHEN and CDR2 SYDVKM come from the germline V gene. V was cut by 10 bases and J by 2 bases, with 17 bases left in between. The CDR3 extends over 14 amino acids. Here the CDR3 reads CATLFSRGNTEAFF. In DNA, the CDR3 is TGTGCCACCCTTTTTTCACGGGGAAACACTGAAGCTTTCTTT.

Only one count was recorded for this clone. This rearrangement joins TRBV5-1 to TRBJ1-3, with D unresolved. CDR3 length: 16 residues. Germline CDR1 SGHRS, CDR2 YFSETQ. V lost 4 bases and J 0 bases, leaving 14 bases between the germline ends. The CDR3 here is CASSAGSLDSGNTIYF. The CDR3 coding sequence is TGCGCCAGCAGCGCCGGGTCACTGGACTCTGGAAACACCATATATTTT.

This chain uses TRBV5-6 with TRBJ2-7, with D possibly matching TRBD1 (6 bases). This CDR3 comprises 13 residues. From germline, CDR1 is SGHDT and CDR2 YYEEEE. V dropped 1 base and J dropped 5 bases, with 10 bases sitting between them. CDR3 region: CASSLPGAHEQYF. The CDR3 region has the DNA TGTGCCAGCAGCTTGCCAGGGGCCCACGAGCAGTACTTC.

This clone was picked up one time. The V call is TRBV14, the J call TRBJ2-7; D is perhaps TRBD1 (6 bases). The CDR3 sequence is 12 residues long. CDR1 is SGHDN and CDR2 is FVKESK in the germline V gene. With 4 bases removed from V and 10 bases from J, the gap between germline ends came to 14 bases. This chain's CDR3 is CASSPNRVGQYF. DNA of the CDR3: TGTGCCAGCAGCCCAAACAGGGTGGGACAGTACTTC.

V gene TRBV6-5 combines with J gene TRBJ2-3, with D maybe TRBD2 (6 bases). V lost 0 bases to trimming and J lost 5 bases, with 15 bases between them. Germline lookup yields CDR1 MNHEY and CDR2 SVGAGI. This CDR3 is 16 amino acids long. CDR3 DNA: TGTGCCAGCAGTTACTCGAACCGCGGGGACCTAGATACGCAGTATTTT. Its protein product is CASSYSNRGDLDTQYF.

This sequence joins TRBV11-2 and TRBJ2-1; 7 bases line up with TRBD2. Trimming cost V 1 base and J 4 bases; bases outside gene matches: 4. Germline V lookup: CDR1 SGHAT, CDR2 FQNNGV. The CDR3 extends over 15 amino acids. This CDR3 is CASSLVGGGYNEQFF. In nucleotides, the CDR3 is TGTGCCAGCAGCTTAGTAGGCGGGGGATACAATGAGCAGTTCTTC.

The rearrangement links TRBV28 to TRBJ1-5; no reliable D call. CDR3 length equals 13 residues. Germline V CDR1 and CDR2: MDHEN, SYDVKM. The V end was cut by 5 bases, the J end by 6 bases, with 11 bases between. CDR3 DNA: TGTGCCAGCAGTATCGTTCACGGTCAGCCCCAGCATTTT. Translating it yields CASSIVHGQPQHF.

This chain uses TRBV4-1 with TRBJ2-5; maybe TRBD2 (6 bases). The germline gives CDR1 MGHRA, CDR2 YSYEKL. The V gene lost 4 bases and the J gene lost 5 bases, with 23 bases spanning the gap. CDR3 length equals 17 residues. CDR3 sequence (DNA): TGCGCCAGCAGCCTTAGGGACTGGGGGGTTAGTAGGGAGACCCAGTACTTC. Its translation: CASSLRDWGVSRETQYF.

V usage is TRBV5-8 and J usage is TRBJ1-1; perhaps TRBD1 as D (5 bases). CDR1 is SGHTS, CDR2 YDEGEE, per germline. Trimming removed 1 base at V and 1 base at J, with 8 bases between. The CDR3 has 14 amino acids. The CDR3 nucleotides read TGTGCCAGCAGCTTGTGGACACCGAACACTGAAGCTTTCTTT. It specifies CASSLWTPNTEAFF.

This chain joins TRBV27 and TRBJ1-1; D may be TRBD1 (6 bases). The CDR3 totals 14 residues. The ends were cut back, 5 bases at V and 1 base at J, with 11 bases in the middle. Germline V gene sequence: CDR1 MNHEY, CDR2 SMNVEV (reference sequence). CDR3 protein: CASSGQYPNTEAFF. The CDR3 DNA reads TGTGCCAGCAGTGGACAGTACCCGAACACTGAAGCTTTCTTT.

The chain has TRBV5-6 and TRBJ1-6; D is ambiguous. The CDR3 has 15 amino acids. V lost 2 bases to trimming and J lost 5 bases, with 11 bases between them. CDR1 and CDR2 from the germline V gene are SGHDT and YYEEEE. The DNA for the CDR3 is TGTGCCAGCAGCTTTCGTACAGAGAATAATTCACCCCTCCACTTT. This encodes CASSFRTENNSPLHF.

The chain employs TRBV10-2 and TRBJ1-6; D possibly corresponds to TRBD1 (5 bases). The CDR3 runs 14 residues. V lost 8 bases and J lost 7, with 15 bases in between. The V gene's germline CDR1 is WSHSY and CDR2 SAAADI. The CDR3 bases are TGCGCCAGCCGAGAAACGGGGGGAAATTCACCCCTCCACTTT. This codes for CASRETGGNSPLHF.

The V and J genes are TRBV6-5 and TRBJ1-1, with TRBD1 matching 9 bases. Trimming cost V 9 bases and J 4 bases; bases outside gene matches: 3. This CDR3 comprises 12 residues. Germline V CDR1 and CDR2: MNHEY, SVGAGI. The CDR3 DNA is TGTGCCAGACCGGACAGGGGCACTGAAGCTTTCTTT. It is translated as CARPDRGTEAFF.

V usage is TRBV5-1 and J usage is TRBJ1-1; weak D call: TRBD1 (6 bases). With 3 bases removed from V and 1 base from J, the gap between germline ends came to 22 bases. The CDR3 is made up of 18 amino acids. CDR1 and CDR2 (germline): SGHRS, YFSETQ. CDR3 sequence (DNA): TGCGCCAGCAGCTCCGGGACACCTAACAGGGCAAAGAACACTGAAGCTTTCTTT. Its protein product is CASSSGTPNRAKNTEAFF.

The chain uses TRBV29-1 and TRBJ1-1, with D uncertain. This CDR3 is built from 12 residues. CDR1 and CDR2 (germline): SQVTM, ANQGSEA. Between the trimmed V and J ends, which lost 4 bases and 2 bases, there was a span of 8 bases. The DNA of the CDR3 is TGCAGCGTTGGAACATCTAACACTGAAGCTTTCTTT. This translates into CSVGTSNTEAFF.